The text below deals with one T cell receptor (beta chain). The target antigen is unknown. Trimming removed 0 bases from V and 5 bases from J; junction bases left unmatched: 7. CDR3 size: 16 residues. Germline V lookup: CDR1 KGHSH, CDR2 LQKENI. Library preparation (for TCRbeta) was performed with unique molecular identifiers. One entry per CDR3 protein results from TCRdb running MiXCR on the PCR reads. The sample yields about 540,000 distinct CDR3 sequences, around 27% seen once. The sample comes from a study of T-cell reconstitution after alpha-beta-depleted transplantation in children. General study findings and limits: Where alpha-beta T cells came from about two months after transplant was reportedly several hundred expanded graft clones. Most T-cell counts and diversity one year after the transplant came from T cells that were newly produced.

The source was PBMCs, collected before TCRalphabeta/CD19-depleted stem cell transplant. The clonotype originates from a boy under three years old with Wiskott-Aldrich syndrome, due to receive a stem cell transplant. The chain recombines TRBV18 with TRBJ2-3; TRBD1 aligns across 8 bases. The CDR3: CASSPPRDRRLDTQYF. As DNA, the CDR3 is TGTGCCAGCTCACCACCGAGGGACAGGAGATTAGATACGCAGTATTTT.